This TCR beta chain originates from a study of CD8 T cells in ankylosing spondylitis. The CDR3 covers 12 residues. V lost 6 bases, J lost 5 bases, and 8 bases lay in between. TCRdb recomputed calls from the 5' RACE reads with MiXCR, one row per CDR3 protein. This sample has 250,000 or so distinct CDR3 sequences, with 24% found just once. Study-wide points: According to the report, clones linked to the disease were significantly enriched in matched synovial fluid samples taken from ankylosing spondylitis patients. Apparently characteristic of ankylosing spondylitis blood was a TCR beta motif (roughly eight highly homologous variants).

This clonotype was counted at least ten times. Its antigen is currently unknown. The sequence came from a male donor with ankylosing spondylitis or in good health (not recorded which). Specimen: blood, either unsorted or a sorted T cell fraction (not recorded which). This rearrangement joins TRBV12-3 or TRBV12-4 to TRBJ2-1, with D uncertain. CDR3 in amino acids: CASSPNDNEQFF. The CDR3, as DNA: TGTGCCAGCAGCCCGAACGACAATGAGCAGTTCTTC.